Below, 8 T cell receptor beta chains from the same sample are listed, as sequenced in a study of blood T cells in healthy people across ages. It was with a sample-barcoded 5' primer and a J-beta primer mix that a second PCR of about 6 to 12 cycles was run. Via MiXCR, TCRdb re-called the 5' RACE reads, giving one row per CDR3 protein. The table records about 730,000 distinct CDR3 sequences, more than 40% of them present only once. Sequencing was done on a sample of blood. The receptors stem from a woman aged 55 to 70 in good health.

The rearrangement joins TRBV5-5 to TRBJ1-1; D gene uncertain. The CDR3 spans 13 residues. Germline assignment: CDR1 SGHKS and CDR2 YYEKEE (reference sequence). The V end lost 5 bases, the J end lost 1 base, and 9 bases lay between the germline ends. CDR3 DNA: TGTGCCAGCAGGTCTTTGGGGAACACTGAAGCTTTCTTT. Residues: CASRSLGNTEAFF.

The V and J genes are TRBV12-3 or TRBV12-4 and TRBJ2-4; 9 nucleotides match TRBD2. CDR3 length equals 14 residues. The V gene end was trimmed by 3 bases and the J gene end by 13 bases; junction bases not matched to a gene: 10. Here the CDR3 reads CASSLASGVGEQYF. The DNA of the CDR3 is TGTGCCAGCAGTTTGGCTAGCGGGGTGGGGGAGCAGTACTTC.

This rearrangement joins TRBV5-5 to TRBJ2-3, with TRBD1 matching 7 bases. CDR3 length equals 15 residues. With 5 bases clipped from V and 2 bases from J, the junction kept 8 bases outside the gene matches. Germline V gene data show CDR1 as SGHKS and CDR2 as YYEKEE (reference sequence). CDR3 sequence reads: CASRQTGTNTDTQYF. The CDR3 region has the DNA TGTGCCAGCAGACAGACAGGGACGAACACAGATACGCAGTATTTT. The variable domain in full, with the rest retrieved from reference TRBV5-5 and TRBJ2-3, is DAGVTQSPTHLIKTRGQQVTLRCSPISGHKSVSWYQQVLGQGPQFIFQYYEKEERGRGNFPDRFSARQFPNYSSELNVNALLLGDSALYLCASRQTGTNTDTQYFGPGTRLTVL.

This clonotype turned up a few times. J is TRBJ1-5 and V is TRBV10-3; 11 bases are a match to TRBD1. The CDR3 length is 13 residues. Trimming took 10 bases from V and 5 from J; bases not matched to a gene: 4. The germline V gene has CDR1 ENHRY and CDR2 SYGVKD. The CDR3 spells CASSGQGDQPQHF. DNA of the CDR3: TGTGCCAGCTCGGGACAGGGGGATCAGCCCCAGCATTTT.

The chain links TRBV20-1 to TRBJ1-1, with a possible D match to TRBD1 (6 bases). CDR3 length: 17 residues. Germline V gene data show CDR1 as DFQATT and CDR2 as SNEGSKA (reference sequence). V lost 6 bases and J lost 4, with 27 bases in between. CDR3 coding DNA: TGCAGTGCCCAAGACCCCGGGACACGGGGGATTGGCACTGAAGCTTTCTTT. Protein: CSAQDPGTRGIGTEAFF.

CDR3 residues: CSARDPGGANYGYTF. In DNA form, the CDR3 reads TGCAGTGCTAGAGATCCGGGAGGAGCTAACTATGGCTACACCTTC. This chain connects TRBV20-1 to TRBJ1-2; D is undetermined. Between the trimmed V and J ends, which lost 0 bases and 0 bases, there was a span of 11 bases. Germline-derived CDR1 and CDR2 are DFQATT and SNEGSKA (reference sequence). The CDR3 runs to 15 residues.

This clonotype was seen only a few times. The chain combines TRBV27 with TRBJ1-2, with D unclear. Trimming pared 8 bases from V and 7 bases from J, leaving 14 bases between. CDR3 length equals 12 residues. Germline CDR1 and CDR2: MNHEY and SMNVEV (reference sequence). CDR3 in amino acids: CASRKGGLGYTF. The CDR3 DNA reads as TGTGCCAGCCGGAAGGGAGGTCTTGGCTACACCTTC.

The rearrangement joins TRBV7-9 to TRBJ2-6, with 8 bases matching TRBD1. In germline, CDR1 is SEHNR, CDR2 FQNEAQ (reference sequence). There are 15 residues in the CDR3. V trimming: 1 base; J trimming: 4 bases; junction bases outside the gene matches: 0. The CDR3 loop is CASSLGTGGANVLTF. The CDR3, as DNA: TGTGCCAGCAGCTTAGGGACAGGGGGGGCCAACGTCCTGACTTTC.